Listed below are T cell receptor beta chains from one sample, sequenced in a study of OX40 agonist ivuxolimab in advanced cancers. Data came from immunoSEQ multiplex PCR; TCRdb stores just in-frame clones and leaves some out. The repertoire includes about 92,000 clones, roughly 91% of them detected once, and 0.3% to 0.4% sits in the top ten. This specimen consisted of CD4+ or CD8+ T cells sorted from blood, obtained in a trial of the OX40 agonist ivuxolimab. The receptors were gathered from an adult with an advanced solid tumor such as melanoma, head and neck, liver or kidney cancer. The CDR3 runs from the conserved cysteine through the conserved F or W. Each record gives: D gene, J gene, clone size, V gene, CDR3 protein, CDR3 DNA. D genes are given only for firm matches. Size is omitted from some rows. Given values are once, few, many or a class for expanded clones.

TRBD2 TRBJ2-1 NA TRBV5-1 CASSRDVSGRASLGGEQFF TGCGCCAGCAGCAGGGATGTTAGCGGGAGGGCCTCCTTAGGTGGTGAGCAGTTCTTC
TRBD2 TRBJ2-5 once TRBV28 CASSPDRTSGRARETQYF TGTGCCAGCAGTCCCGACCGGACTAGCGGGAGGGCTCGGGAGACCCAGTACTTC
TRBD2 TRBJ2-3 NA TRBV28 CASSQGGRATDTQYF TGTGCCAGCAGTCAAGGAGGGAGGGCGACAGATACGCAGTATTTT
NA TRBJ1-2 NA TRBV5-8 CASTRSRASNGYTF TGTGCCAGCACCCGCTCTCGGGCTTCGAATGGCTACACCTTC
TRBD1 TRBJ2-7 NA TRBV28 CASSNIAGQGTYEQYF TGTGCCAGCAGTAATATAGCGGGACAGGGGACCTACGAGCAGTACTTC
NA TRBJ2-7 NA TRBV6-1 CASSEGDSRYEQYF TGTGCCAGCAGTGAAGGCGATAGCCGCTACGAGCAGTACTTC
TRBD1 TRBJ1-3 NA TRBV13 CASSTPGTGRRNTIYF TGTGCCAGCAGCACCCCCGGGACAGGGAGAAGAAACACCATATATTTT
TRBD1 TRBJ2-7 NA TRBV7-2 CASSLGTGTGGEQYF TGTGCCAGCAGCCTGGGGACCGGGACAGGGGGCGAGCAGTACTTC
TRBD2 TRBJ2-7 NA TRBV9 CASSKTSGSSYEQYF TGTGCCAGCAGCAAAACTAGCGGGAGTTCCTACGAGCAGTACTTC
TRBD1 TRBJ2-5 once TRBV19 CASSLGQGAVETQYF TGTGCCAGTAGTCTCGGACAGGGGGCTGTTGAGACCCAGTACTTC
TRBD2 TRBJ2-1 NA TRBV5-4 CASSLGSGTSSNEQFF TGTGCCAGCAGCTTAGGATCCGGGACTAGCAGCAATGAGCAGTTCTTC
NA TRBJ2-4 NA TRBV11-2 CASSLDRGQGIVLSKNIQYF TGTGCCAGCAGCTTAGATAGGGGCCAGGGTATAGTTTTGTCCAAAAACATTCAGTACTTC
NA TRBJ1-2 NA TRBV19 CASSAGQGAYGYTF TGTGCCAGTAGTGCTGGGCAGGGTGCCTATGGCTACACCTTC
NA TRBJ2-7 NA TRBV11-2 CASSFGSARSYEQYF TGTGCCAGCAGCTTTGGGAGCGCGCGCTCCTACGAGCAGTACTTC
TRBD1 TRBJ2-2 NA TRBV10-3 CAISGAGTGGTGELFF TGTGCCATCAGTGGGGCTGGGACAGGGGGCACCGGGGAGCTGTTTTTT
TRBD2 TRBJ2-2 NA TRBV6-5 CASSSGLARTGELFF TGTGCCAGCAGTTCAGGACTAGCGCGGACCGGGGAGCTGTTTTTT
NA TRBJ2-2 NA TRBV5-1 CASSNLRGADGELFF TGCGCCAGCAGCAATCTGAGGGGGGCCGACGGGGAGCTGTTTTTT
NA TRBJ1-2 NA TRBV18 CASSESSTRSYGYTF TGTGCCAGCTCAGAAAGTTCCACCCGATCCTATGGCTACACCTTC
TRBD1 TRBJ1-5 NA TRBV28 CASSWTGAWQPQHF TGTGCCAGCAGTTGGACAGGGGCATGGCAGCCCCAGCATTTT
NA TRBJ2-1 NA TRBV6-5 CASSLGRGSNEQFF TGTGCCAGCTCCTTAGGGCGGGGAAGCAATGAGCAGTTCTTC
TRBD1 TRBJ1-5 few TRBV6-1 CASRDRGTSQPQHF TGTGCCAGCAGAGACAGGGGGACCTCTCAGCCCCAGCATTTT
TRBD2 TRBJ2-3 few TRBV6-5 CASWPSGRADTQYF TGTGCCAGCTGGCCAAGCGGGAGGGCAGATACGCAGTATTTT
TRBD2 TRBJ2-2 NA TRBV18 CASSPPELAGRTGELFF TGTGCCAGCTCACCACCGGAACTAGCGGGACGCACCGGGGAGCTGTTTTTT
NA TRBJ2-7 NA TRBV28 CASSEGMSGHEQYF TGTGCCAGCAGTGAGGGAATGAGTGGCCACGAGCAGTACTTC
TRBD1 TRBJ2-7 NA TRBV7-2 CASSRGQGPYEQYF TGTGCCAGCAGCAGAGGACAGGGCCCCTACGAGCAGTACTTC
NA TRBJ2-1 NA TRBV19 CASSIGGLSYNEQFF TGTGCCAGTAGTATAGGTGGGTTGTCCTACAATGAGCAGTTCTTC
TRBD1 TRBJ2-2 NA TRBV4-2 CASSNRDSYNTGELFF TGTGCCAGCAGCAACCGGGACAGTTATAACACCGGGGAGCTGTTTTTT
TRBD1 TRBJ1-2 NA TRBV4-3 CASSRTGVGYGYTF TGCGCCAGCAGCCGTACAGGGGTCGGCTATGGCTACACCTTC
NA TRBJ2-3 NA TRBV14 CASSPLVKSPSTDTQYF TGTGCCAGCAGCCCCCTTGTTAAGAGCCCTAGCACAGATACGCAGTATTTT
TRBD1 TRBJ1-3 NA TRBV6-1 CAVVTGGNTIYF TGTGCCGTCGTGACAGGGGGAAACACCATATATTTT
TRBD1 TRBJ2-7 NA TRBV5-1 CASSLAGQGGYEQYF TGCGCCAGCAGCTTGGCGGGACAGGGGGGCTACGAGCAGTACTTC
TRBD2 TRBJ2-1 once TRBV7-3 CASSLEASGRSEQFF TGTGCCAGCAGCTTAGAGGCTAGCGGGAGATCTGAGCAGTTCTTC
NA TRBJ1-5 NA TRBV7-8 CASSLTVISNQPQHF TGTGCCAGCAGCTTGACAGTTATTAGCAATCAGCCCCAGCATTTT
TRBD1 TRBJ2-3 NA TRBV11-3 CASSVGTASSTDTQYF TGTGCCAGCAGCGTGGGGACAGCCTCTAGCACAGATACGCAGTATTTT
TRBD1 TRBJ2-7 NA TRBV11-2 CASSLVSGQGYEQYF TGTGCCAGCAGCTTAGTGTCCGGACAGGGTTACGAGCAGTACTTC
TRBD1 TRBJ1-1 NA TRBV11-2 CASSRRTGTPNTEAFF TGTGCCAGCAGCCGCCGGACAGGCACCCCGAACACTGAAGCTTTCTTT
NA TRBJ1-2 NA TRBV4-1 CASSPGTPYKGYTF TGCGCCAGCAGCCCCGGGACACCGTATAAAGGCTACACCTTC
TRBD1 TRBJ2-4 once TRBV19 CASSISGQGMLSKNIQYF TGTGCCAGTAGTATTTCGGGACAGGGGATGTTGTCCAAAAACATTCAGTACTTC
TRBD2 TRBJ2-1 NA TRBV9 CASSKTSDPINEQFF TGTGCCAGCAGCAAGACTAGCGATCCAATCAATGAGCAGTTCTTC
TRBD2 TRBJ2-1 NA TRBV7-2 CASSSGLAKDYNEQFF TGTGCCAGCAGCTCGGGACTAGCGAAAGACTACAATGAGCAGTTCTTC
NA TRBJ1-2 NA TRBV18 CASSPSQQGERGYTF TGTGCCAGCTCACCTTCTCAGCAGGGTGAGAGGGGCTACACCTTC
NA TRBJ1-1 NA TRBV28 CASSLFGSTEAFF TGTGCCAGCAGTTTATTCGGTAGCACTGAAGCTTTCTTT
NA TRBJ2-6 NA TRBV28 CASGGSGANVLTF TGTGCCAGCGGGGGCTCTGGGGCCAACGTCCTGACTTTC
TRBD1 TRBJ1-3 NA TRBV9 CASSPGTAGNTIYF TGTGCCAGCAGCCCCGGGACAGCTGGAAACACCATATATTTT
TRBD1 TRBJ1-2 NA TRBV7-2 CASSLTSGGAGYTF TGTGCCAGCAGCTTAACCTCAGGGGGCGCCGGCTACACCTTC
NA TRBJ2-7 NA TRBV4-2 CASSQAVGGWYEQYF TGTGCCAGCAGCCAAGCGGTGGGGGGATGGTACGAGCAGTACTTC
NA TRBJ2-4 NA TRBV5-1 CASSLNPRAKNIQYF TGCGCCAGCAGCTTGAACCCTAGGGCCAAAAACATTCAGTACTTC
NA TRBJ1-1 NA TRBV5-1 CASSLETANTEAFF TGCGCCAGCAGCTTGGAGACAGCGAACACTGAAGCTTTCTTT
NA TRBJ1-4 NA TRBV4-1 CASSQRTNEKLFF TGCGCCAGCAGCCAACGGACTAATGAAAAACTGTTTTTT